This TCR beta chain was recovered during a study of a mutant IDH1 vaccine in newly diagnosed glioma. Overall study context: The patients were given eight vaccinations, one each in weeks 1, 3, 5, 7, 11, 15, 19 and 23.

On this clone itself: Antigen: not known.

CDR3 size: 18 residues. Germline loops: CDR1 SGHNT, CDR2 YYREEE (reference sequence). The V segment lost 2 bases and the J segment 0 bases; nucleotides outside the gene matches: 7. Profiling relied on immunoSEQ multiplex PCR, and the TCRdb table lists in-frame clones only, not all of them. Of about 65,000 clones in the sample, around 83% were seen once. Time point of the sample: week 23, last vaccination. Vaccination used 300 ug of mutant IDH1 20-mer peptide per dose, with topical imiquimod. Donors harbored newly found WHO grade 3 or 4 IDH1-mutant, ATRX-lost astrocytomas. V usage is TRBV5-4 and J usage is TRBJ2-2; 10 bases line up with TRBD1. This clonotype was obtained from a man between 25 and 39 years old with glioma. Sequenced material: PBMCs, taken from a glioma patient whose treatment included an IDH1 peptide vaccine. The CDR3 nucleotides are TGTGCCAGCAGCTTCACGACAGGGGGCGTTCCGAACACCGGGGAGCTGTTTTTT. Translation gives CASSFTTGGVPNTGELFF.